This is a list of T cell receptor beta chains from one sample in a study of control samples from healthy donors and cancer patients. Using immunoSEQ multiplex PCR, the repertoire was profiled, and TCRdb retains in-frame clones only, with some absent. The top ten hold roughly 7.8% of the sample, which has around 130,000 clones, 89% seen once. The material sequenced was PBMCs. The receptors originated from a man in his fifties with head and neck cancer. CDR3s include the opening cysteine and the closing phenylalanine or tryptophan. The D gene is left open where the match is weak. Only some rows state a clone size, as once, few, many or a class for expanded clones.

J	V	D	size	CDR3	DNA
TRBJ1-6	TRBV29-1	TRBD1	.	CSVTDRDNSPLHF	TGCAGCGTTACTGACAGGGACAATTCACCCCTCCACTTT
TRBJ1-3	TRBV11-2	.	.	CASSPGNTIYF	TGTGCCAGCAGCCCCGGAAACACCATATATTTT
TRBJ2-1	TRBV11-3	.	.	CASSLVAAEYNEQFF	TGTGCCAGCAGCTTAGTTGCGGCAGAATACAATGAGCAGTTCTTC
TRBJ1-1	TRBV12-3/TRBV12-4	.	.	CASSLVLGTEAFF	TGTGCCAGCAGTTTAGTCCTCGGCACTGAAGCTTTCTTT
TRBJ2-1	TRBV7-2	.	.	CASTQGTFGVQFF	TGTGCCAGCACCCAGGGGACCTTCGGTGTGCAGTTCTTC
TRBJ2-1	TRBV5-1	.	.	CASSDYNEQFF	TGCGCCAGCTCGGACTACAATGAGCAGTTCTTC
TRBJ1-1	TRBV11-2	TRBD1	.	CASSPTGGLRTEAFF	TGTGCCAGCAGTCCGACAGGGGGCCTGAGAACTGAAGCTTTCTTT
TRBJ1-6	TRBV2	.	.	CASSDVGGVGSPLHF	TGTGCCAGCAGTGACGTTGGGGGTGTCGGTTCACCCCTCCACTTT
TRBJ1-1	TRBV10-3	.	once	CAISESASRRAFF	TGTGCCATCAGTGAGTCGGCATCCAGGAGAGCTTTCTTT
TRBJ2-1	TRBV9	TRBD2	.	CASSIGTSGLDEQFF	TGTGCCAGCAGCATCGGGACTAGCGGGCTCGATGAGCAGTTCTTC
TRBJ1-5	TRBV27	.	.	CASSPVQGVGNQPQHF	TGTGCCAGCAGCCCGGTACAGGGTGTAGGCAATCAGCCCCAGCATTTT
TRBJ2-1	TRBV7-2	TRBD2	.	CASSLGIAGTAYNEQFF	TGTGCCAGCAGCTTAGGGATAGCGGGAACGGCCTACAATGAGCAGTTCTTC
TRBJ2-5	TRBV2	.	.	CASSGPQETQYF	TGTGCCAGCAGTGGGCCACAAGAGACCCAGTACTTC
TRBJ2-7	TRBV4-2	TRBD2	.	CASSQLAGGTYEQYF	TGTGCCAGCAGCCAGCTAGCGGGAGGGACCTACGAGCAGTACTTC
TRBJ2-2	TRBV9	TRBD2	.	CASSVASSGFNTGELFF	TGTGCCAGCAGCGTAGCATCTAGCGGGTTTAACACCGGGGAGCTGTTTTTT
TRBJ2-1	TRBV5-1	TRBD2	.	CASSPGAGALWDEQFF	TGCGCCAGCAGCCCAGGAGCGGGGGCACTGTGGGATGAGCAGTTCTTC
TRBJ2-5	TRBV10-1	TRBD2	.	CASSPGGVWTSGGARETQYF	TGCGCCAGCAGCCCTGGTGGAGTATGGACTAGCGGGGGGGCGAGAGAGACCCAGTACTTC
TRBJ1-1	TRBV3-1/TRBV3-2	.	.	CASSQGSEAFF	TGTGCCAGCAGCCAGGGAAGCGAAGCTTTCTTT
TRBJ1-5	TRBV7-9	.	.	CASSLGYSNQPQHF	TGTGCCAGCAGCTTGGGGTATAGCAATCAGCCCCAGCATTTT
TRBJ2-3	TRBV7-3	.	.	CASSRGLRDTQYF	TGTGCCAGCAGCAGGGGACTTAGGGATACGCAGTATTTT
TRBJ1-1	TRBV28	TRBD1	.	CASSFSDRGGEAFF	TGTGCCAGCAGTTTCTCCGACAGGGGAGGTGAAGCTTTCTTT
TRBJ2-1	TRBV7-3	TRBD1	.	CASSPLDRGEDEQFF	TGTGCCAGCAGCCCCCTGGACAGGGGTGAGGATGAGCAGTTCTTC
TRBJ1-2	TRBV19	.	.	CASSIVQGPYGYTF	TGTGCCAGTAGTATAGTCCAGGGTCCTTATGGCTACACCTTC
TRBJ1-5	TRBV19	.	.	CASSSGTRGGNQPQHF	TGTGCCAGTAGTTCCGGGACCCGGGGTGGCAATCAGCCCCAGCATTTT
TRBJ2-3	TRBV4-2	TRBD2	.	CASSQETSGDTDTQYF	TGTGCCAGCAGCCAAGAGACTAGCGGAGACACAGATACGCAGTATTTT
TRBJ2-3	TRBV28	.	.	CASSTDTDTQYF	TGTGCCAGCAGTACTGACACAGATACGCAGTATTTT
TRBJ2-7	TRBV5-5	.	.	CASSLGYNTYEQYF	TGTGCCAGCAGCTTGGGTTATAACACCTACGAGCAGTACTTC
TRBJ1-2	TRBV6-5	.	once	CASIPTDLYGYTF	TGTGCCAGCATTCCTACTGATCTCTATGGCTACACCTTC
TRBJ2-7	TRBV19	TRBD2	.	CASSKTSGRRSDEQYF	TGTGCCAGTAGTAAAACTAGCGGGAGACGTAGTGACGAGCAGTACTTC
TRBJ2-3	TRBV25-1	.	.	CASSPWGSTQYF	TGTGCCAGCAGTCCGTGGGGAAGTACGCAGTATTTT
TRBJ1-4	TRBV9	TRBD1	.	CASSSREGAGLGATNEKLFF	TGTGCCAGCAGCTCGCGGGAGGGGGCGGGTCTAGGAGCAACTAATGAAAAACTGTTTTTT
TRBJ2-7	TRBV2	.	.	CASTAGQSSSYEQYF	TGTGCCAGCACTGCGGGACAGTCAAGCTCCTACGAGCAGTACTTC
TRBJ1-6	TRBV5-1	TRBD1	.	CASSLSRDSLNSPLHF	TGCGCCAGCAGCTTGTCCCGGGACAGCCTCAATTCACCCCTCCACTTT
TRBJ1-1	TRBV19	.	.	CASSRPQGTEAFF	TGTGCCAGTAGCCGACCACAGGGAACTGAAGCTTTCTTT
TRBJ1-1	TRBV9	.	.	CASSVSWQHTEAFF	TGTGCCAGCAGCGTAAGTTGGCAGCACACTGAAGCTTTCTTT